Detailed here is one TCR beta chain. Germline V CDR1 and CDR2: SEHNR, FQNEAQ (reference sequence). Trimming cost V 2 bases and J 5 bases; bases outside gene matches: 3. CDR3 length: 14 residues. Participant age was roughly 18 to 95 years, and participants resided in fewer than 30 US areas. Participants' reported clinical history set cohort assignment. These data are taken from a study of blood T cell repertoires in COVID-19. The method was immunoSEQ multiplex PCR; TCRdb's version includes in-frame clones alone and lacks a portion of them. The sample has about 200,000 clones; roughly 88% are singletons.

The origin of this receptor is a man aged 40-50 years with acute COVID-19. Specimen: PBMCs or T cells enriched from blood (not recorded which). The chain has TRBV7-9 and TRBJ2-1; 7 nucleotides agree with TRBD1. CDR3: CASSLRDRDNEQFF. In DNA, the CDR3 is TGTGCCAGCAGCTTACGGGACAGAGACAATGAGCAGTTCTTC.